Following are 18 T cell receptor beta chains from one sample sequenced in a study of early T cells in non-severe SARS-CoV-2 infection. TCRdb analysed the 5' RACE reads with MiXCR anew, one entry per CDR3 protein. The sample lists tens of thousands of distinct CDR3 sequences, approximately 6.3% seen once, with about 5.8% in the top ten. The source material was whole blood, sampled at baseline. The source of these receptors is an adult who was a healthcare worker with PCR-confirmed SARS-CoV-2 infection or an uninfected control (not recorded which).

This clonotype was counted at least ten times. V usage is TRBV24-1 and J usage is TRBJ1-1; D unclear. CDR3 length: 13 residues. Germline V gene lookup returns CDR1 KGHDR and CDR2 SFDVKD. V was cut by 3 bases and J by 0 bases, with 4 bases left in between. CDR3 bases: TGTGCCACCAGTGATGTTATGAACACTGAAGCTTTCTTT. It yields the protein CATSDVMNTEAFF.

As DNA, the CDR3 is TGCAGTGCTCCTCTGAGCACCGGGGAGCTGTTTTTT. It yields the protein CSAPLSTGELFF. This chain links TRBV20-1 with TRBJ2-2, with D uncertain. V dropped 5 bases and J dropped 4 bases, with 8 bases sitting between them. Germline lookup yields CDR1 DFQATT and CDR2 SNEGSKA (reference sequence). The CDR3 length is 12 residues.

This clonotype has a handful of counts. The chain joins TRBV7-8 to TRBJ1-2; tentative D call: TRBD1 (6 bases). The CDR3 covers 13 residues. V lost 5 bases, J lost 5 bases, and 12 bases lay in between. Looked up from germline, CDR1 is SGHVS and CDR2 is FQNEAQ. The CDR3 is CASSVGTIYGYTF. The CDR3 DNA follows: TGTGCCAGCAGCGTCGGGACAATATATGGCTACACCTTC.

This clonotype came up many times. The chain employs TRBV6-1 and TRBJ2-7; D remains unclear. Germline V lookup: CDR1 MNHNS, CDR2 SASEGT. There are 16 residues in the CDR3. V lost 1 base and J lost 0, with 13 bases in between. CDR3 amino acids: CASSEGVGLLSYEQYF. CDR3 in DNA: TGTGCCAGCAGTGAAGGGGTAGGCCTGCTCTCCTACGAGCAGTACTTC.

The rearrangement links TRBV11-2 to TRBJ2-2; D is tentatively TRBD1 or TRBD2 (5 bases each). The CDR3 contains 16 residues. Trimming left V 5 bases short and J 0 bases short, with 13 bases between. Germline V gene lookup returns CDR1 SGHAT and CDR2 FQNNGV. In nucleotides, the CDR3 is TGTGCCAGCAGCCCAACCGGGACGGCGAACACCGGGGAGCTGTTTTTT. Its translation is CASSPTGTANTGELFF.

This clonotype was seen many times. The chain recombines TRBV20-1 with TRBJ2-7, with D maybe TRBD2 (5 bases). Between the trimmed V and J ends, which lost 0 bases and 4 bases, there was a span of 16 bases. This CDR3 has 15 amino acids. CDR1 is DFQATT and CDR2 is SNEGSKA in the germline V gene (reference sequence). The CDR3 region is CSARDPREGPYEQYF. As DNA, the CDR3 is TGCAGTGCTAGAGATCCCCGTGAGGGTCCGTACGAGCAGTACTTC.

The chain has TRBV4-3 and TRBJ2-3, with a tentative D call TRBD2 (5 bases). Trimming removed 0 bases from V and 6 bases from J, with 13 bases in between. The CDR3 runs to 15 residues. Per germline, CDR1 LGHNA and CDR2 YSLEER. The CDR3 nucleotides are TGCGCCAGCAGCCAAGACGCGGGCGCCGAGGATACGCAGTATTTT. It is translated as CASSQDAGAEDTQYF.

V gene TRBV12-3 or TRBV12-4 combines with J gene TRBJ2-3; D is possibly TRBD2 (6 bases). V was cut by 7 bases and J by 1 base, with 9 bases left in between. The CDR3 spans 13 residues. The CDR3 sequence is CASNGGGTDTQYF. In DNA, the CDR3 is TGTGCCAGCAATGGCGGGGGCACAGATACGCAGTATTTT.

V and J are TRBV6-2 or TRBV6-3 and TRBJ2-1; D perhaps matches TRBD2 (6 bases). Trimming cost V 3 bases and J 6 bases, with 9 bases left between them. Per germline, CDR1 MNHEY and CDR2 SVGEGT. This CDR3 comprises 13 residues. CDR3 amino acids: CASSYGGFNEQFF. CDR3 DNA sequence: TGTGCCAGCAGTTATGGGGGGTTCAATGAGCAGTTCTTC.

This clonotype was seen a handful of times. V and J are TRBV20-1 and TRBJ2-7; 7 nucleotides agree with TRBD1. Germline CDR1 reads DFQATT; CDR2 reads SNEGSKA (reference sequence). V lost 2 bases, J lost 3 bases, and 10 bases stayed unmatched. The CDR3 contains 15 residues. The chain's CDR3 is CSARPRQGSVYEQYF. CDR3 coding DNA: TGCAGTGCTAGACCAAGACAGGGTTCTGTCTACGAGCAGTACTTC.

This clonotype showed up many times. V and J are TRBV15 and TRBJ2-3; TRBD2 agrees at 8 bases. V was pared by 4 bases and J by 7 bases, with 7 bases of the junction left unmatched. Germline CDR1 LNHNV, CDR2 YYDKDF (reference sequence). The CDR3 is 14 residues long. The CDR3 reads CATSTRGAANTQYF. CDR3 sequence (DNA): TGTGCCACCAGCACGCGGGGGGCTGCTAATACGCAGTATTTT.

This clonotype was counted at least ten times. This chain links TRBV12-5 with TRBJ1-1; D possibly corresponds to TRBD1 (5 bases). The CDR3 length is 14 residues. Germline CDR1 reads LGHNT; CDR2 reads FRNRAP. The V gene lost 5 bases and the J gene lost 2 bases, with 12 bases spanning the gap. In DNA, the CDR3 is TGTGCTAGTGGTGGATGGGACGGCAACACTGAAGCTTTCTTT. Its translation is CASGGWDGNTEAFF.

This clonotype appeared many times. This sequence joins TRBV29-1 and TRBJ2-3; no reliable D call. Deletions cut 2 bases from V and 2 bases from J, with 5 bases between. There are 12 residues in the CDR3. Germline V lookup: CDR1 SQVTM, CDR2 ANQGSEA. The CDR3 spells CSVELFTDTQYF. The CDR3 nucleotides are TGCAGCGTTGAACTCTTCACAGATACGCAGTATTTT.

This clonotype was detected a few times. The rearrangement joins TRBV6-2 or TRBV6-3 to TRBJ1-2; D is unclear. The ends were cut back, 1 base at V and 4 bases at J, with 10 bases in the middle. The CDR3 is 14 amino acids. CDR1 and CDR2 from the germline V gene are MNHEY and SVGEGT. The CDR3 loop reads CASSYFGALYGYTF. DNA of the CDR3: TGTGCCAGCAGTTACTTCGGAGCCCTCTATGGCTACACCTTC.

There are many counts of this clonotype. J is TRBJ1-6 and V is TRBV7-2, with unresolved D. Germline assignment: CDR1 SGHTA and CDR2 FQGNSA. V dropped 2 bases and J dropped 0 bases, with 5 bases sitting between them. The CDR3 consists of 15 residues. The CDR3 DNA is TGTGCCAGCAGCTTACAGAGCTCCTATAATTCACCCCTCCACTTT. Its translation: CASSLQSSYNSPLHF.

V usage is TRBV7-9 and J usage is TRBJ2-7, with 11 bases lining up with TRBD1. Germline V gives CDR1 SEHNR, CDR2 FQNEAQ (reference sequence). The CDR3 covers 14 residues. The J segment lost 4 bases and the V segment lost 4 bases, leaving 3 bases of the junction unmatched. The CDR3 region is CASSSRDRGYEQYF. CDR3 in DNA: TGTGCCAGCAGCTCGCGGGACAGGGGGTACGAGCAGTACTTC.

This clonotype has just a few counts. The CDR3 spells CASSNQGVGMNTEAFF. CDR3 in DNA: TGTGCCAGCAGCAATCAGGGCGTGGGAATGAACACTGAAGCTTTCTTT. This sequence joins TRBV21-1 and TRBJ1-1; the table's D call of TRBD1 was not tested on the DNA. TRBV21-1 has pseudogene status. This CDR3 is built from 16 residues.

The table lists this clonotype with many counts. The V gene is TRBV4-2, the J gene TRBJ1-2; D call uncertain. CDR1 and CDR2 (germline): LGHNA, YNFKEQ. V lost 0 bases and J 8 bases, leaving 19 bases between the germline ends. The CDR3 is 16 residues long. The CDR3 loop reads CASSQDQMKGSHGYTF. For the CDR3, the DNA is TGTGCCAGCAGCCAAGATCAAATGAAGGGATCCCACGGCTACACCTTC.